This TCR beta chain is from a study of shared clonotypes between healthy human individuals. Profiled with immunoSEQ multiplex PCR; TCRdb holds only in-frame clones, not every one. The data contain millions of clones, 95% of them singletons. The source of this sequence is a man aged 18 to 35 in good health. Sequenced material: naive CD4+ T cells sorted from blood. Documented subset: CD45RA+ positively selected.

The CDR3 nucleotides are TGTGCCAGCAGCTTCTTAACAGGAGGACAGTACTTC. As protein: CASSFLTGGQYF. This rearrangement joins TRBV7-8 to TRBJ2-7; D could derive from TRBD1 or TRBD2 (5 bases each). This CDR3 is 12 amino acids long. The germline gives CDR1 SGHVS, CDR2 FQNEAQ. Trimming took 3 bases from V and 10 from J, leaving 13 bases between them. The whole variable domain, filled in from reference TRBV7-8 and TRBJ2-7, reads GAGVSQSPRYKVAKRGQDVALRCDPISGHVSLFWYQQALGQGPEFLTYFQNEAQLDKSGLPSDRFFAERPEGSVSTLKIQRTQQEDSAVYLCASSFLTGGQYFGPGTRLTVT.